A single T cell receptor beta chain is shown here with its context. The data were obtained in a study of control samples from healthy donors and cancer patients. Generated by immunoSEQ multiplex PCR, the TCRdb table keeps only in-frame clones and is missing some. The table includes over 150,000 clones, 95% to 96% detected once. CDR1 and CDR2 from the germline V gene are SGHNT and YENEEA. V was clipped by 5 bases and J by 5 bases, with 21 bases between them. This CDR3 spans 16 amino acids. Sequencing was performed on blood. The rearrangement links TRBV11-3 to TRBJ2-5, with D uncertain. This sequence originates from a woman in her 30s in good health. The CDR3, as DNA: TGTGCCAGCAGCAAATCGTCGGGCAAAGCCGCCGAGACCCAGTACTTC. This sequence encodes CASSKSSGKAAETQYF.